A selection of T cell receptor beta chains follows, all from one sample in a study of shared clonotypes between healthy human individuals. Data came from immunoSEQ multiplex PCR; TCRdb stores just in-frame clones and leaves some out. The data show about 800,000 clones, 96% seen once. The sequenced sample was naive CD8+ T cells sorted from blood. The origin of the receptors is a man aged 30 to 39 in good health. Both conserved end residues are part of each CDR3. Fields, in order: CDR3 DNA, CDR3 protein, clone size, J gene, CDR3 length, V gene, D gene. D genes are given only for firm matches. Clone size is given for some rows only: seen once, a few or many times, or a class if the clone is expanded.

TGTGCCAGCAGTTACAGGGTAGACAATCAGCCCCAGCATTTT | CASSYRVDNQPQHF | - | TRBJ1-5 | 14 | TRBV6-6 | -
TGCAGCGCCACCGCAAGCGCTGAAGCTTTCTTT | CSATASAEAFF | once | TRBJ1-1 | 11 | TRBV29-1 | -
TGTGCCAGCAGCTTAGCGCCGGCTAGCGCCCTGGGCGGGGAGCTGTTTTTT | CASSLAPASALGGELFF | - | TRBJ2-2 | 17 | TRBV7-2 | -
TGTGCCAGCTCACCACGACAGCCAAGCAGCAATCAGCCCCAGCATTTT | CASSPRQPSSNQPQHF | - | TRBJ1-5 | 16 | TRBV18 | -
TGTGCCAGCACCCCCCGGACAGGTAGCAATCAGCCCCAGCATTTT | CASTPRTGSNQPQHF | once | TRBJ1-5 | 15 | TRBV27 | TRBD1
TGTGCAAGTCGCTTAGCTGGTATTAGAGCAAGGAACACTGAAGCTTTCTTT | CASRLAGIRARNTEAFF | - | TRBJ1-1 | 17 | TRBV12-2 | -
TGTGCCACCGAAACAGATGCCTACGAGCAGTACTTC | CATETDAYEQYF | - | TRBJ2-7 | 12 | TRBV15 | -
TGTGCCAGTAGTATGGGAGCGGGAGACTCCTACAATGAGCAGTTCTTC | CASSMGAGDSYNEQFF | - | TRBJ2-1 | 16 | TRBV19 | TRBD2
TGTGCCAGCAGCTTGCCCAGAATCGGGAGCACAGATACGCAGTATTTT | CASSLPRIGSTDTQYF | - | TRBJ2-3 | 16 | TRBV5-4 | -
TGTGCCAGCAGCTTGGCGGGGGGGTACAATGAGCAGTTCTTC | CASSLAGGYNEQFF | - | TRBJ2-1 | 14 | TRBV11-2 | TRBD2
TGTGCCAGCAGCTATCAAGAGACCCAGTACTTC | CASSYQETQYF | - | TRBJ2-5 | 11 | TRBV11-2 | -
TGTGCCAGCAGTCTCCTAGCGAGCGGCGGTTCAAGCTCCTACAATGAGCAGTTCTTC | CASSLLASGGSSSYNEQFF | - | TRBJ2-1 | 19 | TRBV27 | -
TGTGCCTGGAGTGTGGGACAGGGTTTCGATCAGCCCCAGCATTTT | CAWSVGQGFDQPQHF | - | TRBJ1-5 | 15 | TRBV30 | TRBD1
TGTGCCAGCAGTTCCCCTATCTCGGTCTCCTACAATGAGCAGTTCTTC | CASSSPISVSYNEQFF | - | TRBJ2-1 | 16 | TRBV28 | -
TGCGCCAGCAGTGGGCTAGCGGGAGTGGTGGGAGAGCAGTTCTTC | CASSGLAGVVGEQFF | - | TRBJ2-1 | 15 | TRBV10-2 | TRBD2
TGTGCCTGGATCGAGCGGGAGGGCACAGATACGCAGTATTTT | CAWIEREGTDTQYF | - | TRBJ2-3 | 14 | TRBV30 | TRBD2
TGCGCCAGCAGCCCCGGGCCCATAGGACCTAGCGGCGGGACCCAGTACTTC | CASSPGPIGPSGGTQYF | - | TRBJ2-5 | 17 | TRBV5-1 | TRBD2
TGTGCCAGCAGTTACGGGATAGGGGACAGTCTCTACGAGCAGTACTTC | CASSYGIGDSLYEQYF | - | TRBJ2-7 | 16 | TRBV6-5 | TRBD1
TGTGCCAGCAGCTTGGCCGGGGAAGGGGTAGCCAAAAACATTCAGTACTTC | CASSLAGEGVAKNIQYF | once | TRBJ2-4 | 17 | TRBV5-4 | -
TGTGCCAGCAGTTCAGGCCCAACATCCATGGCTAATGAAAAACTGTTTTTT | CASSSGPTSMANEKLFF | - | TRBJ1-4 | 17 | TRBV27 | -
TGTGCCAGCAGCTTCCTGGGACGACAGGGAGGTCAGCCCCAGCATTTT | CASSFLGRQGGQPQHF | - | TRBJ1-5 | 16 | TRBV11-2 | TRBD1
TGTGCCAGCAGCCCCGGGTCTTGGAACACCGGGGAGCTGTTTTTT | CASSPGSWNTGELFF | - | TRBJ2-2 | 15 | TRBV28 | -
TGTGCCAGCAGCATAACCGGGACACCCTGGGACGAGCAGTACTTC | CASSITGTPWDEQYF | - | TRBJ2-7 | 15 | TRBV9 | -
TGTGCCAGCAGTGAAAACCGGAACAATGAGCAGTTCTTC | CASSENRNNEQFF | - | TRBJ2-1 | 13 | TRBV6-1 | -
TGTGCCAGCAGCTTAGGTTGGGGGGGAAGCTCGAACACTGAAGCTTTCTTT | CASSLGWGGSSNTEAFF | - | TRBJ1-1 | 17 | TRBV13 | -
TGTGCCAGCAGTTTACTAGTCTCCGCAGATACGCAGTATTTT | CASSLLVSADTQYF | - | TRBJ2-3 | 14 | TRBV28 | -
TGTGCCTCGGATCTACAGGGGCTTCTAGGGACCGGGGAGCTGTTTTTT | CASDLQGLLGTGELFF | - | TRBJ2-2 | 16 | TRBV30 | TRBD1